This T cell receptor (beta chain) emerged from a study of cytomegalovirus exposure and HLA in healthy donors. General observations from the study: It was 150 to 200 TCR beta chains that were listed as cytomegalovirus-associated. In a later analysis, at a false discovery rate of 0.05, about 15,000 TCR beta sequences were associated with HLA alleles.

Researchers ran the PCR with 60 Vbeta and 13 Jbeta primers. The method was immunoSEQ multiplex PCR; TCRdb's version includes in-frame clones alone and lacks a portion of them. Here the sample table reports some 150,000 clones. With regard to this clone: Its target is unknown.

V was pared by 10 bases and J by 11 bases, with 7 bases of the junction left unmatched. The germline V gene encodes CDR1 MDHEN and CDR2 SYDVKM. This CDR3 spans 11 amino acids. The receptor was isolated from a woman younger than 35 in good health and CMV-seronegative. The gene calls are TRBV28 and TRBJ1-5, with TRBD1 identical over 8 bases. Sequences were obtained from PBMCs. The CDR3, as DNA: TGTGCCACCAGCGAGGACAGGGCCCAGCATTTT. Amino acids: CATSEDRAQHF.